The TCR beta chain under discussion was sequenced for a study of identical twins. The germline V gene has CDR1 DFQATT and CDR2 SNEGSKA (reference sequence). Germline trimming cut 8 bases from V and 12 bases from J; bases unmatched to any gene: 13. This CDR3 has 15 residues. TCRdb ran MiXCR on the 5' RACE reads and lists one entry per CDR3 protein. Here the sample spans just under 650,000 distinct CDR3 sequences, roughly 6.6% being singletons. These records were also assigned to another study, of yellow fever vaccine responses in identical twins. That paper adds: The authors reported partly convergent, partly personalized vaccine responses in identical twins.

What was sequenced was PBMCs. The chain uses TRBV20-1 and TRBJ2-1, with TRBD2 matching 16 bases. The origin of this receptor is a woman aged 18-29 years in good health. CDR3 in amino acids: CSTKSGTSGGAGQFF. CDR3 coding DNA: TGCAGTACAAAGTCCGGGACTAGCGGGGGGGCAGGGCAGTTCTTC.